The present T cell receptor beta chain was sequenced within a study of shared clonotypes between healthy human individuals. V was shortened by 3 bases and J by 3 bases, with 11 bases between the two germline ends. The CDR3 loop spans 15 amino acids. Per the germline V gene, CDR1 is MNHNS and CDR2 is SASEGT. Repertoires were generated with immunoSEQ multiplex PCR, while TCRdb's copy carries only in-frame clones and drops some. The data hold roughly 2,000,000 clones, with around 93% observed a single time. General study findings and limits: Even with large depth, rarefaction showed that sorted-subset sequencing was incomplete. Naive subsets, compared against memory subsets, generally had larger estimated richness values.

The naive CD8 fraction comprised CD45RO-negative cells positively selected for CCR7 and excluded terminally differentiated effector memory CD45RA+ cells. With regard to this clone: Its antigen remains unknown.

The chain is built from TRBV6-1 and TRBJ2-2, with D possibly matching TRBD1 (6 bases). The sequence was collected from a man between 18 and 35 years old in good health. Some clones in this sample may be carry-over from other donors' samples. Source material: naive CD8+ T cells from PBMCs. The CDR3 DNA sequence: TGTGCCAGCAGTGATATCCCAGGGGACACCGGGGAGCTGTTTTTT. The encoded protein is CASSDIPGDTGELFF.